This T cell receptor (beta chain) originates from a study of cytomegalovirus exposure and HLA in healthy donors. Study findings and constraints: It was likely that a cluster of highly shared sequence variants was a sequencing artifact. The number of N-insertions in an Asian-associated ancestry cluster was reportedly below the roughly 670-donor mean in a later analysis.

J gave up 2 bases and V 5 bases, and 3 bases lay outside the gene matches. This CDR3 is built from 13 residues. Germline assignment: CDR1 SNHLY and CDR2 FYNNEI. This clone was observed a handful of times. Its specificity is unknown. The PCR ran on 60 Vbeta and 13 Jbeta primers. In the study's own analysis: Some 11 million of the 80 million or so unique TCR beta chains counted in a later analysis were shared. Sequencing used immunoSEQ multiplex PCR; TCRdb keeps in-frame clones, though not all of them. V and J calls plus clone size are reproduced from that table; the DNA served to infer D and trimming. The sample carries around 130,000 clones, roughly 80% recorded once.

This TCR was sampled from a boy aged 5-17 years in good health and CMV-seronegative. The rearrangement links TRBV2 to TRBJ2-7, with 7 nucleotides matching TRBD1. Sequencing was performed on PBMCs. The CDR3 spells CASSWTGAYEQYF. CDR3 sequence (DNA): TGTGCCAGCAGTTGGACAGGAGCCTACGAGCAGTACTTC.